This T cell receptor (beta chain) came from a study of blood T cell repertoires in COVID-19 (dated by TCRdb to about 2020). Some background on the complete study: The collaborator samples originated in the United States, Italy and Spain and spanned the acute and convalescent phases of COVID-19. The material from the prospective study consisted of cDNA or gDNA derived from T cells, B-cell-depleted T cells, or PBMCs. Deeply sampled blood TCRbeta repertoires from subjects exposed to, actively infected with, or recovered from COVID-19 were included in the dataset. The repertoires were released in a freely available public database intended as a resource for research on the immune response to SARS-CoV-2. Samples were obtained from the ongoing ImmuneRACE study (first 160 participants) and from some 1,300 subjects provided by 6 global collaborators. The sample metadata nearly always contained a de-identified subject ID, COVID-19 status, age in years and sex. HLA class I and class II types, where available, came from metadata supplied by the sample provider rather than from assay-based typing. The investigation overall reported the following: The amount of clinical and demographic metadata varied by source and participant and was provided uncurated.

Whole blood was collected in K2EDTA tubes by collaborating institutions according to the institutions' own protocols. For TCRbeta analysis, collaborators shipped samples in one of three forms: frozen whole blood, isolated PBMCs, or DNA extracted from either of those sample types. The germline V gene yields MNHEY for CDR1 and SVGAGI for CDR2. Spanning cysteine to phenylalanine, the CDR3 consists of 13 amino acids. Only the CDR3 DNA stays, 39 bases, in frame from base 1. The junction shows trimming of 7 bases on V and 1 base on J, plus 10 bases between the germline ends. This clone was found a few times. Its antigen is not yet known. No base quality information exists; no much larger clone differs at one position. TCRbeta CDR3 regions were amplified from genomic DNA by means of the immunoSEQ Assay, a bias-controlled multiplex PCR. The authors processed their data as follows. The number of nucleated cells in each sample was estimated by amplification of reference gene primers within the assay. Sequence reads were collapsed and filtered to measure the absolute abundance of every unique TCRbeta CDR3 rearrangement. For each sample, productive Simpson clonality was calculated by taking the square root of Simpson's diversity index across productive rearrangements. TCRdb holds this immuneACCESS table with in-frame rearrangements only. Some clones are missing; in checked studies, unresolved V genes explain under half, and the rest has no known cause. V and J calls and clone size are copied from that table; D and trimming were computed from the DNA. This sample gives 55,000 to 85,000 clones in total; 70% to 85% of them show up just once. The leading ten clones occupy roughly 0.83% of the sample.

The chain is assembled from TRBV6-5 and TRBJ1-1; possibly the D gene is TRBD1, per 6 matching bases. The receptor was derived from a woman in her seventies with acute or convalescent COVID-19. Material: peripheral blood. The CDR3 has the sequence CASMVGGNTEAFF. The nucleotides are TGTGCCAGCATGGTAGGGGGGAACACTGAAGCTTTCTTT.